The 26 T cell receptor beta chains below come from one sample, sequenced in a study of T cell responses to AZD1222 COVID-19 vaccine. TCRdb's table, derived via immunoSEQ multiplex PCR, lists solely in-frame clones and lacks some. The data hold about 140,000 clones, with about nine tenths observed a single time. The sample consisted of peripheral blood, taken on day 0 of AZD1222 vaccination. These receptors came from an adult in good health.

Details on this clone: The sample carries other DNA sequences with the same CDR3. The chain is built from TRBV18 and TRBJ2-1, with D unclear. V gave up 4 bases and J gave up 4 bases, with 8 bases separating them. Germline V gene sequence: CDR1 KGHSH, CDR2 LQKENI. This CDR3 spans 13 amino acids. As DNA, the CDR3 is TGTGCCAGCTCACAGGGTTCGTACAATGAGCAGTTCTTC. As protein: CASSQGSYNEQFF.

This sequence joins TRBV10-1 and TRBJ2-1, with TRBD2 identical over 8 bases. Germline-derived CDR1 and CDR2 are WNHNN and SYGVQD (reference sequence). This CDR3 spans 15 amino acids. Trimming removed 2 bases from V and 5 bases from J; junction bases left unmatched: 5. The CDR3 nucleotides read TGCGCCAGCAGTGAGAACGGGGGGGCTAACAATGAGCAGTTCTTC. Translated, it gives CASSENGGANNEQFF.

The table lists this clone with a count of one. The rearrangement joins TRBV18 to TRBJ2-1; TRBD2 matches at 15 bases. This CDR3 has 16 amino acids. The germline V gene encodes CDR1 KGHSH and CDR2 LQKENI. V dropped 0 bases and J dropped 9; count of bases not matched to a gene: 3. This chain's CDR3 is CASSPPGLAGGGEQFF. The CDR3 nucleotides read TGTGCCAGCTCACCACCGGGACTAGCGGGAGGTGGTGAGCAGTTCTTC.

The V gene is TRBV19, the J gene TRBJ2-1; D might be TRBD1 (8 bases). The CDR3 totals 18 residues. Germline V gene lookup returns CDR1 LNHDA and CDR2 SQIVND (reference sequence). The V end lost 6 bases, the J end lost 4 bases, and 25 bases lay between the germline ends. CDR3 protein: CASSPGTGLPGGYNEQFF. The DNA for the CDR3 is TGTGCCAGTAGCCCCGGGACAGGACTCCCCGGGGGGTACAATGAGCAGTTCTTC.

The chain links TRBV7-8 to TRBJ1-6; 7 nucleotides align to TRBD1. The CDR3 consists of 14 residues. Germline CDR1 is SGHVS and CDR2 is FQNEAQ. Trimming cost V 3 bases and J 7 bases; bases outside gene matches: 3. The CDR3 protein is CASSFDRDNSPLHF. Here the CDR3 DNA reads TGTGCCAGCAGCTTTGACAGGGACAATTCACCCCTCCACTTT.

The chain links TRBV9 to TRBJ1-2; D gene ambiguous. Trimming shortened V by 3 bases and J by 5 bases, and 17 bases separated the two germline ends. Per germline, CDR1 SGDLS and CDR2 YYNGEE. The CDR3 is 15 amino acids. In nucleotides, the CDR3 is TGTGCCAGCAGCGCTGGGTTCGAGTTTGGATATGGCTACACCTTC. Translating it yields CASSAGFEFGYGYTF.

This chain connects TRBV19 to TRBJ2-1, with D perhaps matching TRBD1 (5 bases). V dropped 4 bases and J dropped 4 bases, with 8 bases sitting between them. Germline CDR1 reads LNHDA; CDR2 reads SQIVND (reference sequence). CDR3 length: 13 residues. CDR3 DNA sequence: TGTGCCAGTAGTACCCGACAGTACAATGAGCAGTTCTTC. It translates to CASSTRQYNEQFF.

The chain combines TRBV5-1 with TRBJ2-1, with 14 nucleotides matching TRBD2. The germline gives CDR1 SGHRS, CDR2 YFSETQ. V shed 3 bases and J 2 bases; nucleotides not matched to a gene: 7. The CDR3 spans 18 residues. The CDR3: CASSSPPGLAGAYNEQFF. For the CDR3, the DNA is TGCGCCAGCAGCTCCCCTCCGGGACTAGCGGGAGCCTACAATGAGCAGTTCTTC.

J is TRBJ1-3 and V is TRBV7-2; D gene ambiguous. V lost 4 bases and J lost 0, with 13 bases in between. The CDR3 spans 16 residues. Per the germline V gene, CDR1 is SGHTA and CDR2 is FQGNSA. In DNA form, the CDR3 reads TGTGCCAGCAGCTGGAGCGCGGTTTACTCTGGAAACACCATATATTTT. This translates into CASSWSAVYSGNTIYF. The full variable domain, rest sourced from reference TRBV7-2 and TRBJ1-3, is GAGVSQSPSNKVTEKGKDVELRCDPISGHTALYWYRQSLGQGLEFLIYFQGNSAPDKSGLPSDRFSAERTGGSVSTLTIQRTQQEDSAVYLCASSWSAVYSGNTIYFGEGSWLTVV.

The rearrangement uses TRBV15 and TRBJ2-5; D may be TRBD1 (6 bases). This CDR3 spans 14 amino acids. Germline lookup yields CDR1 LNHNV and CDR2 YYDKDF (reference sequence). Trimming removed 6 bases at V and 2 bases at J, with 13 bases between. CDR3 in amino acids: CATSSTGRQETQYF. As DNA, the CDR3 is TGTGCCACCAGTAGCACAGGGAGACAAGAGACCCAGTACTTC.

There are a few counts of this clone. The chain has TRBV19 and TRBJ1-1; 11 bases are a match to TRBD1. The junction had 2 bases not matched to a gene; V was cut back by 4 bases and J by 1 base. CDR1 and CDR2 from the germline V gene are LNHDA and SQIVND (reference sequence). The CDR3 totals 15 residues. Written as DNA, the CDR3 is TGTGCCAGTAGTACCGGACAGGGGGCGAACACTGAAGCTTTCTTT. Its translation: CASSTGQGANTEAFF.

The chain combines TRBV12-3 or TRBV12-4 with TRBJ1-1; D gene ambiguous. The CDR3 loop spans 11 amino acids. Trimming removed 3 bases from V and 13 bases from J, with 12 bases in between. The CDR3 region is CASSFYGVVFF. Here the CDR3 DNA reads TGTGCCAGCAGTTTTTACGGGGTAGTTTTCTTT.

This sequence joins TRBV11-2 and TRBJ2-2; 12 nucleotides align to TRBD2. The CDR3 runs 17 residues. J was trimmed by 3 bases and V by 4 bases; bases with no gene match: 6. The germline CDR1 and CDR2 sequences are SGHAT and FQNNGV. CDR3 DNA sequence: TGTGCCAGCAGCTCCAGACTAGCGGGAGAGCACACCGGGGAGCTGTTTTTT. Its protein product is CASSSRLAGEHTGELFF. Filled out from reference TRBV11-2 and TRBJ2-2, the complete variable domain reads EAGVAQSPRYKIIEKRQSVAFWCNPISGHATLYWYQQILGQGPKLLIQFQNNGVVDDSQLPKDRFSAERLKGVDSTLKIQPAKLEDSAVYLCASSSRLAGEHTGELFFGEGSRLTVL.

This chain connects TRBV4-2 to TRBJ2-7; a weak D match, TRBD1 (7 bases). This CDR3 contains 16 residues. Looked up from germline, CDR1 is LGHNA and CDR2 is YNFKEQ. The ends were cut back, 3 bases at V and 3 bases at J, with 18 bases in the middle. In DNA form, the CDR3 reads TGTGCCAGCAGCCAGGAGGGACAGTCCACATTCTACGAGCAGTACTTC. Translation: CASSQEGQSTFYEQYF.

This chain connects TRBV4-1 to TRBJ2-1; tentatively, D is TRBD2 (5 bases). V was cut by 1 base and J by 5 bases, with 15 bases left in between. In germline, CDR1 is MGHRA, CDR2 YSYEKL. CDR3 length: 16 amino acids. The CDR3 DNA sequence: TGCGCCAGCAGCCAAGTCTCGACTGCGGGTCACAATGAGCAGTTCTTC. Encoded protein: CASSQVSTAGHNEQFF.

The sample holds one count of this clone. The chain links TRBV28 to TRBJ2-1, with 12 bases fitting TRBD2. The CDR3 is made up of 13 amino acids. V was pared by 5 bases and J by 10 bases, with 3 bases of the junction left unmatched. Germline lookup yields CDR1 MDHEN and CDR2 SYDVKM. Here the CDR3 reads CASSLGLAGEQFF. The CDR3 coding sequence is TGTGCCAGCAGTCTAGGACTAGCGGGGGAGCAGTTCTTC.

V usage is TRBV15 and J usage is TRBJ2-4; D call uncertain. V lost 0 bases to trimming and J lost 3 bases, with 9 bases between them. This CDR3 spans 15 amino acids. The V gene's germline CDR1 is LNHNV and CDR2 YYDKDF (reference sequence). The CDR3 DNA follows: TGTGCCACCAGCAGAGACGTGCTCGGCAAAAACATTCAGTACTTC. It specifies CATSRDVLGKNIQYF.

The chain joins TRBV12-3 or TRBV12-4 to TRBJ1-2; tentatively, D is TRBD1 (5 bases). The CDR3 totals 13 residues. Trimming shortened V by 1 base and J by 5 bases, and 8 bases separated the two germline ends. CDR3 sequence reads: CASSLEGVYGYTF. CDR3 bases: TGTGCCAGCAGTTTAGAAGGGGTTTATGGCTACACCTTC.

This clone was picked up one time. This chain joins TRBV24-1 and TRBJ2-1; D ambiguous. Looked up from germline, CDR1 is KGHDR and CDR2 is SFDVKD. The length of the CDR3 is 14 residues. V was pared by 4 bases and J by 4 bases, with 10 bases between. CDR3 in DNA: TGTGCCACCAGTGAGTCCCCCGCATACAATGAGCAGTTCTTC. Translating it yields CATSESPAYNEQFF.

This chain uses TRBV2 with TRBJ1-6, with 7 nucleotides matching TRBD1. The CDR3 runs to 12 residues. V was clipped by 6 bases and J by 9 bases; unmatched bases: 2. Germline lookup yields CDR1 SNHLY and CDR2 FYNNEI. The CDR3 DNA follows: TGTGCCAGCAGCAGACAGGGTTCACCCCTCCACTTT. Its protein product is CASSRQGSPLHF.

Here the CDR3 DNA reads TGTGCCAGCAGCCCCCCCAGGGGGAGCTACAATGAGCAGTTCTTC. It codes for CASSPPRGSYNEQFF. The rearrangement links TRBV7-2 to TRBJ2-1, with 7 bases matching TRBD1. The J segment lost 3 bases and the V segment lost 5 bases, leaving 7 bases of the junction unmatched. The germline gives CDR1 SGHTA, CDR2 FQGNSA. The CDR3 loop spans 15 amino acids.

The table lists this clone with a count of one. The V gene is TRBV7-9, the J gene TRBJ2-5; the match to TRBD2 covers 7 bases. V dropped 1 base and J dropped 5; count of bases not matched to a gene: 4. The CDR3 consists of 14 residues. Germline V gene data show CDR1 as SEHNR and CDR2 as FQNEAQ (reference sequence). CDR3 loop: CASSLVGGTETQYF. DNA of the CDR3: TGTGCCAGCAGCTTAGTCGGGGGGACGGAGACCCAGTACTTC. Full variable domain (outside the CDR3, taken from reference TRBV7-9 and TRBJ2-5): DTGVSQNPRHKITKRGQNVTFRCDPISEHNRLYWYRQTLGQGPEFLTYFQNEAQLEKSRLLSDRFSAERPKGSFSTLEIQRTEQGDSAMYLCASSLVGGTETQYFGPGTRLLVL.

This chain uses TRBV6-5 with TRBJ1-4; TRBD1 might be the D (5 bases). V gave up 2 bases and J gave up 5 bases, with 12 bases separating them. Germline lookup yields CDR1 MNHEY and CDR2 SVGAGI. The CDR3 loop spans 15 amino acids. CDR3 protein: CASSYAGEGNEKLFF. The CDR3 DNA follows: TGTGCCAGCAGTTACGCGGGGGAGGGCAATGAAAAACTGTTTTTT.

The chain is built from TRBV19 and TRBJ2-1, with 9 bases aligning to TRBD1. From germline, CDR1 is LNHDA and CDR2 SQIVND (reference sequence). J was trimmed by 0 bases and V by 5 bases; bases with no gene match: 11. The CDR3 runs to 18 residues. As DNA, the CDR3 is TGTGCCAGTAGTCAACTTACCGGGACAGGGCTCTCCTACAATGAGCAGTTCTTC. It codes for CASSQLTGTGLSYNEQFF.

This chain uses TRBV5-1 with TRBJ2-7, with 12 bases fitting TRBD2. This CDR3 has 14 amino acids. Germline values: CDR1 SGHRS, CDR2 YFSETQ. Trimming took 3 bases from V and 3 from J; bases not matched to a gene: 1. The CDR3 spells CASSWTSGVYEQYF. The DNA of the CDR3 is TGCGCCAGCAGCTGGACTAGCGGGGTCTACGAGCAGTACTTC.

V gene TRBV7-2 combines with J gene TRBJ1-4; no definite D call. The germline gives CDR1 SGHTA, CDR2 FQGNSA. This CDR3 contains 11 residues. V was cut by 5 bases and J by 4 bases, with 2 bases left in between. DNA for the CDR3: TGTGCCAGCAGCAATAATGAAAAACTGTTTTTT. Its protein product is CASSNNEKLFF.